These 11 T cell receptor beta chains share one sample of origin, sequenced in a study of Ad26.COV2.S vaccination and SARS-CoV-2 variants (dated by TCRdb to the early 2020s). Library preparation was by the immunoSEQ multiplex PCR assay. TCRdb stores this immuneACCESS table with in-frame sequences only. Part of the clones is absent; in the studies checked, under half of the shortfall reflects unresolved V genes, and no reason is known for the rest. Present in this sample are 400,000 to 500,000 clones, 75% to 90% of which were seen just once. The ten largest make up 2% to 3% of the sample. The sample's treatment or condition label, in plain terms: some 20 received Ad26.COV2.S at low or high dose, single or two shots; about 5 received placebo; per-sample allocation not given. For vaccine and placebo recipients, the sequenced repertoires came from samples collected on day 63 after the first injection.

The sample here was peripheral blood, taken in a trial of Ad26.COV2.S vaccine versus placebo. The receptors here all came from a person between 18 and 65 years old who received the Ad26.COV2.S COVID-19 vaccine or a placebo.

This chain links TRBV14 with TRBJ1-1; D is undetermined. This CDR3 is 13 amino acids long. Germline V CDR1 and CDR2: SGHDN, FVKESK. Trimming left V 0 bases short and J 9 bases short, with 11 bases between. The CDR3 nucleotides are TGTGCCAGCAGCCAAGAAGGCCAGCCAAAAGCTTTCTTT. Translating it yields CASSQEGQPKAFF.

The chain couples TRBV7-9 to TRBJ2-1; TRBD1 matches 7 bases. V was clipped by 1 base and J by 6 bases; unmatched bases: 6. The CDR3 is 15 residues long. Germline V gene sequence: CDR1 SEHNR, CDR2 FQNEAQ (reference sequence). The CDR3 reads CASSLDRTGINEQFF. CDR3 DNA sequence: TGTGCCAGCAGCTTAGATAGGACAGGCATCAATGAGCAGTTCTTC.

The rearrangement links TRBV12-5 to TRBJ1-2, with 8 bases matching TRBD1. Germline V CDR1 and CDR2: LGHNT, FRNRAP. The CDR3 loop spans 17 amino acids. Trimming took 7 bases from V and 8 from J; bases not matched to a gene: 21. The CDR3: CASVFPPLGTGSVGYTF. The CDR3 region has the DNA TGTGCTAGTGTTTTTCCCCCTCTCGGGACAGGTTCGGTAGGCTACACCTTC.

This clone came up once. The gene calls are TRBV20-1 and TRBJ1-5; 10 positions match TRBD1. With 3 bases clipped from V and 1 base from J, the junction kept 3 bases outside the gene matches. CDR1 is DFQATT, CDR2 SNEGSKA, per germline (reference sequence). CDR3 size: 15 residues. The CDR3 spells CSASRTGGSNQPQHF. The CDR3 bases are TGCAGTGCTAGTCGGACAGGGGGGAGCAATCAGCCCCAGCATTTT.

The V and J genes are TRBV6-5 and TRBJ2-5, with unresolved D. Germline assignment: CDR1 MNHEY and CDR2 SVGAGI. Trimming took 4 bases from V and 2 from J, leaving 2 bases between them. CDR3 length: 11 amino acids. The CDR3 DNA follows: TGTGCCAGCAGTTTTCAAGAGACCCAGTACTTC. Translated: CASSFQETQYF.

The table lists this clone with a count of one. V is TRBV4-2 and J is TRBJ2-1; TRBD2 agrees at 8 bases. Germline V gene sequence: CDR1 LGHNA, CDR2 YNFKEQ. V shed 1 base and J 7 bases; nucleotides not matched to a gene: 0. This CDR3 has 13 amino acids. DNA of the CDR3: TGTGCCAGCAGCCAAGTAGCGGGGAATGAGCAGTTCTTC. This encodes CASSQVAGNEQFF.

The chain couples TRBV28 to TRBJ2-7; 10 bases match TRBD2. The CDR3 loop spans 15 amino acids. Trimming removed 8 bases from V and 2 bases from J; junction bases left unmatched: 9. Germline-derived CDR1 and CDR2 are MDHEN and SYDVKM. This CDR3 is CASRVTLAGAYEQYF. The CDR3 region has the DNA TGTGCCAGCCGCGTGACGCTAGCGGGGGCCTACGAGCAGTACTTC.

The V and J genes are TRBV5-1 and TRBJ2-3; 10 bases line up with TRBD2. Germline values: CDR1 SGHRS, CDR2 YFSETQ. The length of the CDR3 is 17 residues. With V trimmed by 4 bases and J by 1 base, 9 bases remained unmatched. The CDR3 reads CASSLSSGLAGTDTQYF. The CDR3 DNA is TGCGCCAGCAGCCTTTCTTCCGGACTAGCGGGCACAGATACGCAGTATTTT.

In DNA form, the CDR3 reads TGTGCCAGCGGGGGCCCGAACACCGGGGAGCTGTTTTTT. This gives the protein CASGGPNTGELFF. The V call is TRBV6-5, the J call TRBJ2-2, with D perhaps TRBD1 (6 bases). CDR3 size: 13 residues. Germline loops: CDR1 MNHEY, CDR2 SVGAGI. Trimming pared 8 bases from V and 0 bases from J, leaving 7 bases between.

The chain has TRBV14 and TRBJ2-1; 7 nucleotides align to TRBD1. J lost 5 bases, V lost 1 base, and 14 bases had no gene match. The germline gives CDR1 SGHDN, CDR2 FVKESK. The CDR3 runs 18 residues. The chain's CDR3 is CASSQVEGRGGADNEQFF. CDR3 in DNA: TGTGCCAGCAGCCAAGTCGAGGGAAGAGGGGGCGCGGACAATGAGCAGTTCTTC. The full variable domain, rest sourced from reference TRBV14 and TRBJ2-1, is EAGVTQFPSHSVIEKGQTVTLRCDPISGHDNLYWYRRVMGKEIKFLLHFVKESKQDESGMPNNRFLAERTGGTYSTLKVQPAELEDSGVYFCASSQVEGRGGADNEQFFGPGTRLTVL.

The CDR3: CASVPYRGANYGYTF. Here the CDR3 DNA reads TGTGCCAGTGTACCCTACAGAGGAGCTAACTATGGCTACACCTTC. The chain combines TRBV19 with TRBJ1-2; no clear D. V lost 8 bases and J 0 bases, leaving 16 bases between the germline ends. This CDR3 region has 15 residues. Germline-derived CDR1 and CDR2 are LNHDA and SQIVND (reference sequence). Full variable domain (missing parts from reference TRBV19 and TRBJ1-2): DGGITQSPKYLFRKEGQNVTLSCEQNLNHDAMYWYRQDPGQGLRLIYYSQIVNDFQKGDIAEGYSVSREKKESFPLTVTSAQKNPTAFYLCASVPYRGANYGYTFGSGTRLTVV.